The entry below describes one TCR beta chain. No antigen is known for it. Compared with germline, one end of the junction differs, possibly owing to a read error. The record originates from a study of T-cell reconstitution after alpha-beta-depleted transplantation in children. CDR3 size: 11 residues. CDR1 WSHSY and CDR2 SAAADI come from the germline V gene. Researchers prepared the TCRbeta library using unique molecular identifiers, the study reports. TCRdb reprocessed the PCR reads with MiXCR, giving one entry per CDR3 protein. The sample has roughly 400,000 distinct CDR3 sequences, about 40% seen once. General study points: Some patients showed high day-60 TCRbeta diversity, which derived from surviving recipient T cells and thymic progenitors. Newly generated T cells supplied most T-cell counts and diversity one year post-transplant. Reports say that about two months after transplant, the alpha-beta T cells came out of several hundred graft clones that had expanded.

The specimen was PBMCs, collected before TCRalphabeta/CD19-depleted stem cell transplant. The sequence derives from a girl aged 2 to 9 with aplastic anemia, due to receive a stem cell transplant. The V gene is TRBV10-2, the J gene TRBJ1-1, with D unresolved. The CDR3 region is CSSRRSTEAFF. The CDR3 DNA follows: TGCTCCAGCAGGAGGAGCACTGAAGCTTTCTTT.